Below, 17 T cell receptor beta chains from the same sample are listed, as sequenced in a study of T cell repertoires in cytomegalovirus infection (dated by TCRdb to about 2019). Sequencing was performed on an Illumina HiSeq 1500. The public reads were run again by TCRdb, first through fastp at Q25 and then through MiXCR, and only productive beta chains were kept. Rows with a matching CDR3 protein are joined into one entry that keeps the most common DNA and genes. The sample table holds some 920,000 distinct CDR3 sequences, of which approximately 30% were seen once. 10% to 15% of the sample comes from the top ten. No antigen is known for these receptors. Per the publication, the treatment or condition label means: in vitro stimulation with specific CMV peptide epitopes to enrich CMV-specific T cells. The sample in question was cultured CD8+ T cells from PBMCs, obtained from culture after CMV antigen stimulation. The source is a human donor in good health (CMV status not recorded). Some clones in this sample may be carry-over from other donors' samples.

The chain joins TRBV11-2 to TRBJ2-6; weak D call: TRBD2 (5 bases). The germline V and J ends were trimmed by 4 bases and 1 base, with 17 bases remaining between them. The CDR3 length is 18 residues. CDR1 is SGHAT, CDR2 FQNNGV, per germline. CDR3 nucleotide sequence: TGTGCCAGCAGCTCCCGGGATAGCATGGTGTCTGGGGCCAACGTCCTGACTTTC. This codes for CASSSRDSMVSGANVLTF.

This chain joins TRBV6-4 and TRBJ2-2; TRBD2 aligns across 8 bases. V was clipped by 3 bases and J by 6 bases; unmatched bases: 9. Germline loops: CDR1 MRHNA, CDR2 SNTAGT. This CDR3 is 16 amino acids long. In DNA form, the CDR3 reads TGTGCCAGCAGTGAACACTGGCGGGGGGCCGCCGGGGAGCTGTTTTTT. Translating gives CASSEHWRGAAGELFF.

In its sample, this clonotype was seen a few times. The chain uses TRBV27 and TRBJ2-3, with 7 bases fitting TRBD2. The CDR3 loop spans 14 amino acids. Trimming cost V 5 bases and J 2 bases; bases outside gene matches: 4. Per the germline V gene, CDR1 is MNHEY and CDR2 is SMNVEV (reference sequence). In DNA form, the CDR3 reads TGTGCCAGCAGTCAGCGGGGTATCACAGATACGCAGTATTTT. This translates into CASSQRGITDTQYF.

This clonotype was observed a handful of times. This rearrangement joins TRBV10-3 to TRBJ2-7; 10 bases fit TRBD2. The germline gives CDR1 ENHRY, CDR2 SYGVKD. Losses at the gene ends were 5 bases for V and 1 base for J; bases not matched to a gene: 8. The CDR3 loop spans 16 amino acids. The CDR3 DNA reads as TGTGCCATCAGTTCCACCCTAGCGGGGGTTTCCTACGAGCAGTACTTC. This sequence encodes CAISSTLAGVSYEQYF.

There are a few counts of this clonotype. The chain has TRBV6-6 and TRBJ2-5; possibly TRBD1 for D (5 bases). Per germline, CDR1 MNHNY and CDR2 SVGAGI (reference sequence). V was pared by 7 bases and J by 4 bases, with 19 bases between. The CDR3 consists of 15 residues. Written as DNA, the CDR3 is TGTGCCAGCACCTTAATCCAGGGAATCGGAGAGACCCAGTACTTC. This translates into CASTLIQGIGETQYF.

This clonotype was counted a few times. V usage is TRBV10-2 and J usage is TRBJ1-1; possible D gene TRBD1, 5 bases. CDR1 is WSHSY and CDR2 is SAAADI in the germline V gene. Trimming removed 2 bases at V and 6 bases at J, with 10 bases between. This CDR3 contains 13 residues. The CDR3 loop is CASSEPRVAEAFF. CDR3 DNA: TGCGCCAGCAGTGAGCCCAGGGTGGCTGAAGCTTTCTTT.

A note on this clonotype: This sequence may be a read error, since a much larger clone differs from it by one base. The chain joins TRBV12-3 or TRBV12-4 to TRBJ1-1, with D uncertain. Trimming took off 6 bases at V and 0 bases at J, with 11 bases between the two ends. CDR3 length: 14 amino acids. In nucleotides, the CDR3 is TGTGCCAGCAGCAGGATGGATATGAACACTGAAGCTTTCTTT. Encoded protein: CASSRMDMNTEAFF.

The J gene is TRBJ1-2, the V gene TRBV4-3; D not certain. The CDR3 length is 15 residues. V was clipped by 4 bases and J by 0 bases, with 12 bases between them. Germline V CDR1 and CDR2: LGHNA, YSLEER. The CDR3 sequence is CASSPIRGANYGYTF. The CDR3 nucleotides are TGCGCCAGCAGCCCCATCCGTGGGGCTAACTATGGCTACACCTTC.

This rearrangement joins TRBV7-6 to TRBJ2-7; TRBD1 matches 7 bases. Germline assignment: CDR1 SGHVS and CDR2 FNYEAQ. V shed 4 bases and J 1 base; nucleotides not matched to a gene: 10. This CDR3 has 16 amino acids. This chain's CDR3 is CASSSDLGTASYEQYF. The DNA for the CDR3 is TGTGCCAGCAGCTCCGACTTAGGGACAGCTTCCTACGAGCAGTACTTC.

Turning to this clonotype: A much more abundant neighbour one base away suggests this may be a read error. The rearrangement uses TRBV6-6 and TRBJ1-5; D might be TRBD1 (6 bases). Per germline, CDR1 MNHNY and CDR2 SVGAGI (reference sequence). The CDR3 is 14 residues long. The V end lost 6 bases, the J end lost 7 bases, and 16 bases lay between the germline ends. CDR3 protein: CASRNPVGTQPQHF. The CDR3 DNA reads as TGTGCCAGCAGAAACCCTGTGGGGACACAGCCCCAGCATTTT.

This clonotype was seen a few times. The J gene is TRBJ2-1, the V gene TRBV19; D is uncertain. The length of the CDR3 is 15 residues. Trimming pared 6 bases from V and 1 base from J, leaving 13 bases between. Germline V gives CDR1 LNHDA, CDR2 SQIVND (reference sequence). The CDR3 region is CASRLQTKSYNEQFF. The CDR3 nucleotides are TGTGCCAGTAGACTTCAGACGAAATCCTACAATGAGCAGTTCTTC. The whole variable domain, remainder taken from reference TRBV19 and TRBJ2-1, is DGGITQSPKYLFRKEGQNVTLSCEQNLNHDAMYWYRQDPGQGLRLIYYSQIVNDFQKGDIAEGYSVSREKKESFPLTVTSAQKNPTAFYLCASRLQTKSYNEQFFGPGTRLTVL.

This chain uses TRBV19 with TRBJ1-6; D is uncertain. The CDR3 length is 12 residues. From germline, CDR1 is LNHDA and CDR2 SQIVND (reference sequence). V lost 6 bases and J lost 5, with 5 bases in between. As DNA, the CDR3 is TGTGCCAGTAGGACTGATAATTCACCCCTCCACTTT. As protein: CASRTDNSPLHF.

Only a few counts were recorded for this clonotype. The chain carries TRBV7-3 and TRBJ1-2; 12 nucleotides line up with TRBD1. The CDR3 is 16 amino acids. The germline gives CDR1 SGHTA, CDR2 FQGTGA. J lost 8 bases, V lost 1 base, and 8 bases had no gene match. CDR3 DNA: TGTGCCAGCAGCTTAAAGGGGGGACAGGGGGCTGGCGGCTACACCTTC. Its protein is CASSLKGGQGAGGYTF.

This clonotype was detected many times. This chain links TRBV4-1 with TRBJ1-2; a weak D match, TRBD1 (6 bases). Germline assignment: CDR1 MGHRA and CDR2 YSYEKL. V was cut by 1 base and J by 6 bases, with 15 bases left in between. CDR3 length equals 15 residues. The CDR3: CASSQVGALIHGYTF. The DNA of the CDR3 is TGCGCCAGCAGCCAAGTGGGGGCCTTGATTCATGGCTACACCTTC.

This clonotype was counted a few times. This chain links TRBV20-1 with TRBJ2-5; 7 nucleotides match TRBD1. This CDR3 has 15 residues. Germline V gene sequence: CDR1 DFQATT, CDR2 SNEGSKA (reference sequence). J was trimmed by 7 bases and V by 6 bases; bases with no gene match: 17. CDR3 sequence: CSAPLESTGVGTQYF. The CDR3 bases are TGCAGTGCCCCGCTAGAATCCACAGGGGTTGGGACCCAGTACTTC.

The gene calls are TRBV4-1 and TRBJ1-2; 7 bases fit TRBD1. Unmatched junction bases numbered 6, after V lost 1 base and J lost 1 base. The CDR3 consists of 16 residues. The germline gives CDR1 MGHRA, CDR2 YSYEKL. CDR3 nucleotide sequence: TGCGCCAGCAGCCAAGCCCTCGGACAGGATAACTATGGCTACACCTTC. This gives the protein CASSQALGQDNYGYTF.

This rearrangement joins TRBV6-5 to TRBJ2-6; D is unresolved. Deletions cut 5 bases from V and 0 bases from J, with 17 bases between. The CDR3 extends over 18 amino acids. Germline loops: CDR1 MNHEY, CDR2 SVGAGI. The CDR3 DNA follows: TGTGCCAGCAGTAACCCGACACCAGGCCTCTCTGGGGCCAACGTCCTGACTTTC. It translates to CASSNPTPGLSGANVLTF.